These 12 T cell receptor beta chains were sequenced from one sample in a study of T cell responses to AZD1222 COVID-19 vaccine. TCRdb's table, derived via immunoSEQ multiplex PCR, lists solely in-frame clones and lacks some. In the table there are about 140,000 clones, around 88% of which are singletons. The starting material was peripheral blood, obtained on day 0 of AZD1222 vaccination. The receptor set was obtained from an adult in good health.

The chain links TRBV7-8 to TRBJ2-7; possibly TRBD2 for D (5 bases). The CDR3 spans 13 residues. The germline V and J ends were trimmed by 6 bases and 0 bases, with 9 bases remaining between them. Germline V gene sequence: CDR1 SGHVS, CDR2 FQNEAQ. In DNA, the CDR3 is TGTGCCAGCAGGGTACGGGGCTCCTACGAGCAGTACTTC. Its protein product is CASRVRGSYEQYF.

This sequence joins TRBV3-1 (or the pseudogene TRBV3-2) and TRBJ2-1; 7 nucleotides agree with TRBD2. This CDR3 has 17 residues. CDR1 LGHDT and CDR2 YNNKEL come from the germline V gene (reference sequence). V shed 0 bases, J shed 0 bases, and the junction held 5 bases outside the gene matches. CDR3 protein: CASSQDPGGSSYNEQFF. The DNA of the CDR3 is TGTGCCAGCAGCCAAGATCCCGGCGGGAGCTCCTACAATGAGCAGTTCTTC.

The chain carries TRBV11-3 and TRBJ2-1; 12 bases align to TRBD2. There are 15 residues in the CDR3. Germline V gives CDR1 SGHNT, CDR2 YENEEA. The J segment lost 8 bases and the V segment lost 3 bases, leaving 5 bases of the junction unmatched. CDR3 loop: CASSLTSGSFDEQFF. The CDR3 region has the DNA TGTGCCAGCAGCTTGACTAGCGGGAGCTTTGATGAGCAGTTCTTC.

The chain employs TRBV10-1 and TRBJ1-1, with 8 bases fitting TRBD1. Germline-derived CDR1 and CDR2 are WNHNN and SYGVQD (reference sequence). Trimming at V came to 8 bases and at J to 1 base, leaving 6 bases not matched to a gene. CDR3 length equals 14 residues. CDR3 coding DNA: TGCGCCAGCCGCGCCGGGACAGGGAACACTGAAGCTTTCTTT. Translation: CASRAGTGNTEAFF.

The V gene is TRBV4-3, the J gene TRBJ1-6, with a possible D match to TRBD1 (5 bases). CDR1 and CDR2 from the germline V gene are LGHNA and YSLEER. The CDR3 contains 13 residues. V lost 2 bases, J lost 10 bases, and 9 bases lay in between. The CDR3 DNA follows: TGCGCCAGCAGCCAACGGCAGGGATCACCCCTCCACTTT. Translated, it gives CASSQRQGSPLHF.

The count of this clone is one. Sequence at one end of the junction differs from germline and may be a read error. This sequence joins TRBV7-2 and TRBJ2-1; D is unclear. The V gene's germline CDR1 is SGHTA and CDR2 FQGNSA. The CDR3 runs 13 residues. The DNA for the CDR3 is TGTGCCAGCTCTGATCAGCTGTACAGTGAGCAGTTCTTC. Its translation is CASSDQLYSEQFF.

The V and J genes are TRBV27 and TRBJ2-1; no firm D call. Trimming removed 6 bases from V and 9 bases from J, with 15 bases in between. CDR1 and CDR2 from the germline V gene are MNHEY and SMNVEV (reference sequence). CDR3 length: 13 amino acids. Written as DNA, the CDR3 is TGTGCCAGCAGCCCCCCGAGTACTCGTGAGCAGTTCTTC. Protein product: CASSPPSTREQFF.

DNA for the CDR3: TGTGCCAGCAGCCGCGACGAGCGGGGTTCCTACAATGAGCAGTTCTTC. It translates to CASSRDERGSYNEQFF. The chain carries TRBV4-2 and TRBJ2-1; 7 bases match TRBD2. Germline-derived CDR1 and CDR2 are LGHNA and YNFKEQ. V lost 4 bases and J lost 1; bases outside the gene matches: 7. CDR3 length equals 16 residues.

This sequence joins TRBV15 and TRBJ1-2; D not resolved. This CDR3 has 16 amino acids. The V end lost 3 bases, the J end lost 1 base, and 15 bases lay between the germline ends. The germline V gene has CDR1 LNHNV and CDR2 YYDKDF (reference sequence). CDR3 nucleotides: TGTGCCACCAGCAGTGGGGTCGGCGGTCATAACTATGGCTACACCTTC. As protein: CATSSGVGGHNYGYTF.

J is TRBJ1-1 and V is TRBV6-2 or TRBV6-3; perhaps TRBD1 as D (6 bases). CDR1 is MNHEY, CDR2 SVGEGT, per germline. The CDR3 sequence is 15 residues long. Trimming took off 6 bases at V and 0 bases at J, with 14 bases between the two ends. In nucleotides, the CDR3 is TGTGCCAGCAGCAAAGGGGGACGGCTGAACACTGAAGCTTTCTTT. As protein: CASSKGGRLNTEAFF.

The gene calls are TRBV9 and TRBJ1-2; 8 nucleotides agree with TRBD1. The ends lost 4 bases at V and 6 bases at J; junction bases unmatched: 11. This CDR3 has 15 amino acids. Germline CDR1 reads SGDLS; CDR2 reads YYNGEE. CDR3 bases: TGTGCCAGCAGCCCAAAGGACAGGGCCACTCATGGCTACACCTTC. Translated, it gives CASSPKDRATHGYTF.

CDR3 loop: CASSPPGNHPNEQFF. CDR3 nucleotides: TGCGCCAGCAGCCCCCCGGGCAACCACCCTAATGAGCAGTTCTTC. The chain uses TRBV4-1 and TRBJ2-1; D is unclear. The length of the CDR3 is 15 residues. V was clipped by 4 bases and J by 7 bases, with 17 bases between them. CDR1 and CDR2 (germline): MGHRA, YSYEKL.